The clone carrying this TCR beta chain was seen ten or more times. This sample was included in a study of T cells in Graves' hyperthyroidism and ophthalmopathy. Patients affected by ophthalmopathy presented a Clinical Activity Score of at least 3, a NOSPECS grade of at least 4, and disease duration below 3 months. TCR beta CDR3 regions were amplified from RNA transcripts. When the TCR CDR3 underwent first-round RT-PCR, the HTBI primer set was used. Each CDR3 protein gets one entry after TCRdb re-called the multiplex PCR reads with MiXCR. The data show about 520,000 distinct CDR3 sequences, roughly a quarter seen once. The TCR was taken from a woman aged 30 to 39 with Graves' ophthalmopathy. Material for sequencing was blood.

This chain's CDR3 is CASNVRPGGYGYTF. CDR3 DNA sequence: TGTGCCAGCAACGTGAGACCCGGCGGCTATGGCTACACCTTC. This sequence joins TRBV12-3 or TRBV12-4 and TRBJ1-2, with unresolved D. The CDR3 runs to 14 residues. V dropped 7 bases and J dropped 4 bases, with 16 bases sitting between them.